The rows below give T cell receptor beta chains drawn from one sample of a study of Graves' ophthalmopathy and Graves' hyperthyroidism. Each CDR3 protein is one row after TCRdb ran MiXCR on the multiplex PCR reads. The sample holds roughly 500,000 distinct CDR3 sequences, around 15% seen once. Sequencing was performed on blood. The receptors stem from a woman aged 25 to 39 with Graves' ophthalmopathy. CDR3s include the opening cysteine and the closing phenylalanine or tryptophan. Fields, in order: V gene, clone size, D gene, J gene, CDR3 protein, CDR3 DNA. A D gene is named only where the DNA matches it firmly. Size tells how often a clone was seen (once, few, many) or the class of an expanded clone, and some rows leave it out.

TRBV20-1,once,.,TRBJ2-7,CSARVGASSYEQYF,TGCAGTGCTAGAGTTGGGGCGAGCTCCTACGAGCAGTACTTC
TRBV6-1,many,.,TRBJ2-7,CASSPPGLTAYEQYF,TGTGCCAGCAGTCCCCCGGGACTTACAGCCTACGAGCAGTACTTC
TRBV15,many,.,TRBJ2-7,CATSSGTSYEQYF,TGTGCCACCAGCAGCGGGACCAGCTACGAGCAGTACTTC
TRBV5-1,.,.,TRBJ1-2,CASSPREGGIYGYTF,TGCGCCAGCAGCCCTCGGGAGGGTGGCATTTATGGCTACACCTTC
TRBV28,many,TRBD1,TRBJ1-1,CASIQGGNTEAFF,TGTGCCAGCATTCAGGGGGGGAACACTGAAGCTTTCTTT
TRBV6-1,.,.,TRBJ1-6,CASSDRPPGDSPLHF,TGTGCCAGCAGTGATAGACCCCCTGGGGATTCACCCCTCCACTTT
TRBV28,once,.,TRBJ1-5,CASTEPAGAGNQPQHF,TGTGCCAGCACCGAGCCAGCTGGTGCGGGCAATCAGCCCCAGCATTTT
TRBV24-1,many,TRBD1,TRBJ2-7,CATCNLLTGASSYEQYF,TGTGCCACCTGTAACCTTTTGACAGGGGCGAGCTCCTACGAGCAGTACTTC
TRBV14,.,.,TRBJ2-2,CASSQVTPRTGELFF,TGTGCCAGCAGCCAAGTGACCCCAAGGACCGGGGAGCTGTTTTTT
TRBV20-1,few,TRBD2,TRBJ2-7,CSADRRLAGGPHEQYF,TGCAGTGCCGATAGACGACTAGCGGGAGGGCCCCACGAGCAGTACTTC
TRBV7-9,.,.,TRBJ2-4,CASSSAPGLAKNIQYF,TGTGCCAGCAGCTCCGCTCCGGGTTTAGCCAAAAACATTCAGTACTTC
TRBV6-1,many,TRBD1,TRBJ1-5,CASSVHSAGTDNQPQHF,TGTGCCAGCAGTGTCCACTCGGCCGGGACAGACAATCAGCCCCAGCATTTT
TRBV30,few,TRBD1,TRBJ2-5,CAWRRGQDQETQYF,TGTGCCTGGAGACGAGGACAGGACCAAGAGACCCAGTACTTC
TRBV20-1,.,TRBD1,TRBJ1-1,CAWKGWDRNTEAFF,TGTGCCTGGAAGGGCTGGGACAGAAACACTGAAGCTTTCTTT
TRBV6-5,many,TRBD1,TRBJ1-3,CASSFDYRGSGNTIYF,TGTGCCAGCAGTTTTGACTACAGGGGCTCTGGAAACACCATATATTTT
TRBV24-1,many,.,TRBJ2-7,CATSDPGSRPYEQYF,TGTGCCACCAGTGATCCGGGCAGCAGACCCTACGAGCAGTACTTC
TRBV6-2/TRBV6-3,many,.,TRBJ1-2,CASTESGPRRPVIYTF,TGTGCCAGCACCGAATCGGGACCACGAAGGCCCGTCATCTACACCTTC
TRBV29-1,many,.,TRBJ1-1,CSVEGGSDTEAFF,TGCAGCGTTGAAGGGGGCTCGGACACTGAAGCTTTCTTT
TRBV12-3/TRBV12-4,many,TRBD1,TRBJ2-2,CASTRVWDRGRTGELFF,TGTGCCAGCACCCGGGTATGGGACAGGGGGCGCACCGGGGAGCTGTTTTTT
TRBV28,many,.,TRBJ1-2,CASSSGAWSGYTF,TGTGCCAGCAGTTCCGGGGCCTGGAGTGGCTACACCTTC